The 25 T cell receptor beta chains below all came from one sample that was sequenced in a study of T cells in tuberculosis. Time point described: new active TB diagnosis, blood taken before or within 7 days of starting treatment. The data were produced by immunoSEQ multiplex PCR, yet TCRdb's version contains in-frame clones alone and is incomplete. The table has roughly 34,000 clones, 93% seen once. Material: PBMCs, obtained at tuberculosis diagnosis. These receptors were taken from an adult with tuberculosis.

This rearrangement joins TRBV5-4 to TRBJ1-2, with TRBD1 matching over 7 bases. The CDR3 is made up of 14 amino acids. Germline lookup yields CDR1 SGHNT and CDR2 YYREEE (reference sequence). Losses at the gene ends were 4 bases for V and 3 bases for J; bases not matched to a gene: 6. The CDR3 loop reads CASSPGQSYYGYTF. DNA for the CDR3: TGTGCCAGCAGCCCGGGACAGTCGTACTATGGCTACACCTTC. The full variable domain, completed using reference TRBV5-4 and TRBJ1-2, is ETGVTQSPTHLIKTRGQQVTLRCSSQSGHNTVSWYQQALGQGPQFIFQYYREEENGRGNFPPRFSGLQFPNYSSELNVNALELDDSALYLCASSPGQSYYGYTFGSGTRLTVV.

The V gene is TRBV28, the J gene TRBJ1-4; TRBD1 aligns across 9 bases. J was trimmed by 4 bases and V by 4 bases; bases with no gene match: 7. Looked up from germline, CDR1 is MDHEN and CDR2 is SYDVKM. CDR3 length equals 16 residues. The CDR3 loop is CASSYGTGSLNEKLFF. CDR3 bases: TGTGCCAGCAGTTATGGGACAGGGTCCCTTAATGAAAAACTGTTTTTT.

In its sample, this clone was seen once. The V gene is TRBV27, the J gene TRBJ1-3; weak D call: TRBD1 (6 bases). The CDR3 runs 16 residues. Trimming removed 0 bases from V and 2 bases from J, with 11 bases in between. CDR1 and CDR2 (germline): MNHEY, SMNVEV (reference sequence). The CDR3 protein is CASSLSPGTPGNTIYF. The CDR3 DNA reads TGTGCCAGCAGTTTATCCCCCGGGACACCTGGAAACACCATATATTTT.

This chain links TRBV11-2 with TRBJ2-5; TRBD1 matches at 7 bases. CDR1 and CDR2 (germline): SGHAT, FQNNGV. V lost 5 bases and J lost 4; bases outside the gene matches: 4. The CDR3 spans 13 residues. The CDR3 nucleotides are TGTGCCAGCAGCCCAAGGACAGGAGAGACCCAGTACTTC. Protein product: CASSPRTGETQYF.

In regard to this clone: In the same sample, other DNA sequences code for this CDR3. V gene TRBV28 combines with J gene TRBJ2-7; TRBD2 is a possible D gene (5 bases). This CDR3 is 12 amino acids long. Trimming stripped 6 bases from V and 2 bases from J, with 8 bases between. Looked up from germline, CDR1 is MDHEN and CDR2 is SYDVKM. The CDR3 loop reads CASSPGTYEQYF. CDR3 sequence (DNA): TGTGCCAGCAGCCCGGGGACCTACGAGCAGTACTTC.

In DNA form, the CDR3 reads TGTGCCAGCAGCTTACCGGGACTAGCGGGAGAGGGGTACCAAGAGACCCAGTACTTC. This codes for CASSLPGLAGEGYQETQYF. The chain is built from TRBV7-9 and TRBJ2-5; 14 positions agree with TRBD2. The CDR3 has 19 amino acids. V lost 2 bases to trimming and J lost 0 bases; unmatched junction nucleotides: 8. In germline, CDR1 is SEHNR, CDR2 FQNEAQ (reference sequence).

The chain has TRBV20-1 and TRBJ2-5; unclear D gene. This CDR3 has 11 residues. Germline V CDR1 and CDR2: DFQATT, SNEGSKA (reference sequence). V lost 1 base to trimming and J lost 5 bases, with 5 bases between them. CDR3 DNA sequence: TGCAGTGCTAGAGTTCAGGAGACCCAGTACTTC. It translates to CSARVQETQYF.

V and J are TRBV7-9 and TRBJ2-2; 10 bases fit TRBD1. The trim removed 5 bases at V and 6 bases at J, leaving 12 bases unmatched. This CDR3 contains 17 residues. Germline V CDR1 and CDR2: SEHNR, FQNEAQ (reference sequence). CDR3: CASSPSPGQGSPGELFF. DNA of the CDR3: TGTGCCAGCAGCCCATCTCCGGGACAGGGGAGTCCCGGGGAGCTGTTTTTT.

This chain links TRBV18 with TRBJ2-7, with D possibly matching TRBD1 (6 bases). Germline V gene lookup returns CDR1 KGHSH and CDR2 LQKENI. The CDR3 extends over 15 amino acids. V gave up 0 bases and J gave up 3 bases, with 12 bases separating them. The CDR3 region has the DNA TGTGCCAGCTCACCACCGGGACATGGAGACTACGAGCAGTACTTC. It translates to CASSPPGHGDYEQYF.

The V and J genes are TRBV5-1 and TRBJ2-3, with D possibly TRBD2 on 6 matching bases. Germline CDR1 SGHRS, CDR2 YFSETQ. Trimming removed 2 bases at V and 2 bases at J, with 12 bases between. The CDR3 covers 15 residues. CDR3 sequence reads: CASSFGAGNTDTQYF. The CDR3 DNA reads as TGCGCCAGCAGCTTTGGGGCGGGGAACACAGATACGCAGTATTTT.

The chain links TRBV15 to TRBJ1-1, with D possibly TRBD1 on 5 matching bases. Germline V gene lookup returns CDR1 LNHNV and CDR2 YYDKDF (reference sequence). The V end was cut by 0 bases, the J end by 5 bases, with 13 bases between. The CDR3 runs to 15 residues. DNA of the CDR3: TGTGCCACCAGCAGAGAGGGGGGGATAAGGACTGAAGCTTTCTTT. It encodes CATSREGGIRTEAFF. The full variable domain, completed using reference TRBV15 and TRBJ1-1, is DAMVIQNPRYQVTQFGKPVTLSCSQTLNHNVMYWYQQKSSQAPKLLFHYYDKDFNNEADTPDNFQSRRPNTSFCFLDIRSPGLGDTAMYLCATSREGGIRTEAFFGQGTRLTVV.

This rearrangement joins TRBV6-6 to TRBJ2-2; a weak D match, TRBD2 (5 bases). Per germline, CDR1 MNHNY and CDR2 SVGAGI (reference sequence). Trimming left V 5 bases short and J 0 bases short, with 7 bases between. There are 14 residues in the CDR3. The CDR3 DNA sequence: TGTGCCAGCAGTCGAGGGCCGAACACCGGGGAGCTGTTTTTT. Translation: CASSRGPNTGELFF.

This chain uses TRBV5-1 with TRBJ2-1; possibly TRBD1 for D (6 bases). Per germline, CDR1 SGHRS and CDR2 YFSETQ. The CDR3 is 13 residues long. V lost 7 bases and J 4 bases, leaving 12 bases between the germline ends. As DNA, the CDR3 is TGCGCCAGCTCACCAGGGGAGTACAATGAGCAGTTCTTC. Its protein is CASSPGEYNEQFF.

This clone was seen just once. The V and J genes are TRBV5-1 and TRBJ2-3; TRBD1 aligns across 10 bases. The CDR3 runs to 15 residues. The germline gives CDR1 SGHRS, CDR2 YFSETQ. J gave up 5 bases and V 3 bases, and 6 bases lay outside the gene matches. CDR3 region: CASSSGQGVLDTQYF. Here the CDR3 DNA reads TGCGCCAGCAGCTCCGGACAGGGGGTATTAGATACGCAGTATTTT.

V and J are TRBV18 and TRBJ2-1; 7 bases line up with TRBD1. Germline trimming cut 0 bases from V and 5 bases from J; bases unmatched to any gene: 4. This CDR3 contains 15 residues. Germline CDR1 and CDR2: KGHSH and LQKENI. As DNA, the CDR3 is TGTGCCAGCTCACCACCAAGGGACAGAAACAATGAGCAGTTCTTC. The encoded protein is CASSPPRDRNNEQFF. The variable domain in full, with the rest retrieved from reference TRBV18 and TRBJ2-1, is NAGVMQNPRHLVRRRGQEARLRCSPMKGHSHVYWYRQLPEEGLKFMVYLQKENIIDESGMPKERFSAEFPKEGPSILRIQQVVRGDSAAYFCASSPPRDRNNEQFFGPGTRLTVL.

Turning to this clone: One junction end disagrees with the germline gene, perhaps due to a read error. The CDR3 region has the DNA TGTGCCAGCAATTTACAGGGGAAATGGGCCAAAAACATTCAGTACTTC. It is translated as CASNLQGKWAKNIQYF. The V and J genes are TRBV27 and TRBJ2-4, with 7 nucleotides matching TRBD1. This CDR3 is built from 16 residues. Germline loops: CDR1 MNHEY, CDR2 SMNVEV (reference sequence).

A remark on this clone: At one of its ends the junction is not consistent with the germline gene, which may arise from a read error. V gene TRBV7-7 combines with J gene TRBJ2-3; 12 nucleotides agree with TRBD2. CDR1 is SSHAT, CDR2 FNYEAQ, per germline (reference sequence). The CDR3 contains 16 residues. The CDR3 reads CASSPGLAGTTDTQYF. The DNA for the CDR3 is TGTGCTAGCAGCCCCGGACTAGCGGGAACTACAGATACGCAGTATTTT.

The chain carries TRBV6-1 and TRBJ1-1; maybe TRBD1 (5 bases). In germline, CDR1 is MNHNS, CDR2 SASEGT. V lost 2 bases to trimming and J lost 5 bases, with 12 bases between them. The length of the CDR3 is 14 residues. The CDR3 region has the DNA TGTGCCAGCAGTGAAACGGGGGAGAGGACTGAAGCTTTCTTT. Its translation is CASSETGERTEAFF.

The V and J genes are TRBV7-2 and TRBJ2-3; TRBD2 matches 11 bases. The V segment lost 5 bases and the J segment 0 bases; nucleotides outside the gene matches: 4. CDR1 is SGHTA, CDR2 FQGNSA, per germline. The CDR3 is made up of 16 amino acids. In DNA form, the CDR3 reads TGTGCCAGCAGCCCGACTAGCGGGGTTAGCACAGATACGCAGTATTTT. Translation gives CASSPTSGVSTDTQYF.

V and J are TRBV15 and TRBJ1-2, with a weak D call TRBD1 (5 bases). This CDR3 region has 14 residues. Trimming left V 0 bases short and J 2 bases short, with 7 bases between. Germline-derived CDR1 and CDR2 are LNHNV and YYDKDF (reference sequence). CDR3 nucleotide sequence: TGTGCCACCAGCAGAGACACAGGAAACTATGGCTACACCTTC. Protein: CATSRDTGNYGYTF.

The chain carries TRBV5-1 and TRBJ1-2, with TRBD1 matching 7 bases. This CDR3 has 15 amino acids. From germline, CDR1 is SGHRS and CDR2 YFSETQ. V lost 4 bases to trimming and J lost 2 bases; unmatched junction nucleotides: 8. The CDR3 loop reads CASSPDPGQNYGYTF. CDR3 DNA: TGCGCCAGCAGCCCGGACCCGGGACAGAACTATGGCTACACCTTC. Combining the CDR3 with reference TRBV5-1 and TRBJ1-2 gives the whole variable domain KAGVTQTPRYLIKTRGQQVTLSCSPISGHRSVSWYQQTPGQGLQFLFEYFSETQRNKGNFPGRFSGRQFSNSRSEMNVSTLELGDSALYLCASSPDPGQNYGYTFGSGTRLTVV.

The chain has TRBV27 and TRBJ1-4; 8 bases match TRBD1. The germline V gene encodes CDR1 MNHEY and CDR2 SMNVEV (reference sequence). The CDR3 consists of 14 residues. J lost 2 bases, V lost 6 bases, and 2 bases had no gene match. DNA for the CDR3: TGTGCCAGCAGGGACAGGGTTACTAATGAAAAACTGTTTTTT. It specifies CASRDRVTNEKLFF.

This clone was seen a handful of times. The chain links TRBV5-4 to TRBJ2-7; a possible D gene is TRBD2 (5 bases). Germline CDR1 reads SGHNT; CDR2 reads YYREEE (reference sequence). The CDR3 runs to 13 residues. Trimming stripped 4 bases from V and 4 bases from J, with 12 bases between. This chain's CDR3 is CASSTGERYEQYF. DNA of the CDR3: TGTGCCAGCAGCACCGGGGAACGATACGAGCAGTACTTC.

DNA for the CDR3: TGTGCCAGCAGCTTTTCAGCGGGAGGAGCGGATACGCAGTATTTT. The encoded protein is CASSFSAGGADTQYF. The rearrangement joins TRBV7-3 to TRBJ2-3; 9 bases align to TRBD2. This CDR3 is 15 amino acids long. The germline V gene has CDR1 SGHTA and CDR2 FQGTGA. After removal of 3 bases from V and 6 bases from J, the junction contained 7 bases not matched to a gene.

The chain recombines TRBV27 with TRBJ1-4, with D maybe TRBD1 (5 bases). Trimming cost V 7 bases and J 0 bases, with 15 bases left between them. Germline CDR1 and CDR2: MNHEY and SMNVEV (reference sequence). This CDR3 is 16 amino acids long. The CDR3: CASTRGLGATNEKLFF. CDR3 nucleotides: TGTGCCAGCACTCGGGGGTTGGGGGCAACTAATGAAAAACTGTTTTTT.